This T cell receptor (beta chain) derives from a study of CD8 T cells in Susac syndrome. In the study overall: Among the sequenced Susac syndrome patients, roughly six had active disease while eight or nine were in remission. The Susac syndrome patients were therapy-naive, on corticosteroids, or on intravenous immunoglobulin alone at blood draw.

Sequencing of TCR beta was performed on blood CD8+ T cells and on blood CD4+ T cells. A quantity of roughly 0.5 to 1 ug RNA underwent reverse transcription using random hexamers. The TCR beta CDR3 was amplified by immunoSEQ multiplex PCR across 54 Vbeta, 13 Jbeta. TCRdb itself ran the immunoSEQ multiplex PCR reads through MiXCR, one entry per CDR3 protein. The sample has 100,000 to 150,000 distinct CDR3 sequences, roughly 95% seen once. Material for sequencing was CD4+ T cells from PBMCs. The source of this sequence is a human donor with Susac syndrome.

CDR3 DNA sequence: TGTGCCAGCGCCTGGAGGAACACTGAAGCTTTCTTT. It translates to CASAWRNTEAFF. The V and J genes are TRBV28 and TRBJ1-1; D remains ambiguous. The CDR3 sequence is 12 residues long. V was trimmed by 8 bases and J by 1 base, leaving 8 bases between them. Germline CDR1 is MDHEN and CDR2 is SYDVKM.